Below are 24 T cell receptor beta chains sequenced from a single sample in a study of shared clonotypes between healthy human individuals. The data were produced by immunoSEQ multiplex PCR, yet TCRdb's version contains in-frame clones alone and is incomplete. This sample has 1,400,000 or so clones, with approximately 98.5% found just once. Sequenced input: naive CD4+ T cells sorted from blood. The subset here: CD45RA+ positively selected. The origin of the receptors is a man aged 25 to 40 in good health.

Of note for this clone: The same CDR3 is also encoded by other DNA sequences in this sample. This sequence joins TRBV5-4 and TRBJ2-7; D perhaps matches TRBD1 (5 bases). V lost 4 bases, J lost 4 bases, and 9 bases lay in between. In germline, CDR1 is SGHNT, CDR2 YYREEE (reference sequence). The CDR3 has 12 residues. CDR3 loop: CASSIDSYEQYF. The CDR3 DNA is TGTGCCAGCAGCATCGACAGTTACGAGCAGTACTTC.

The V and J genes are TRBV5-1 and TRBJ2-2; TRBD1 matches 10 bases. The germline V gene encodes CDR1 SGHRS and CDR2 YFSETQ. V was clipped by 8 bases and J by 0 bases; unmatched bases: 10. The CDR3 runs 17 residues. CDR3 DNA sequence: TGCGCCAGTGTCCCGGGACAGGGGATTTCGAACACCGGGGAGCTGTTTTTT. It specifies CASVPGQGISNTGELFF.

The chain employs TRBV19 and TRBJ1-3, with D perhaps TRBD1 (5 bases). This CDR3 comprises 14 residues. Germline-derived CDR1 and CDR2 are LNHDA and SQIVND (reference sequence). V was shortened by 6 bases and J by 0 bases, with 9 bases between the two germline ends. The DNA of the CDR3 is TGTGCCAGTAGCAGGGACCCCTCTGGAAACACCATATATTTT. This gives the protein CASSRDPSGNTIYF.

The chain combines TRBV28 with TRBJ2-3; D is undetermined. CDR3 size: 12 residues. Germline lookup yields CDR1 MDHEN and CDR2 SYDVKM. Trimming cost V 5 bases and J 8 bases, with 11 bases left between them. CDR3 nucleotide sequence: TGTGCCAGCAGTCCAGAGTGGGGTACGCAGTATTTT. Protein sequence: CASSPEWGTQYF.

The count of this clone is one. The V gene is TRBV5-6, the J gene TRBJ2-7; 7 bases are shared with TRBD1. The CDR3 is 16 residues long. Germline V CDR1 and CDR2: SGHDT, YYEEEE. V lost 3 bases, J lost 0 bases, and 9 bases stayed unmatched. CDR3 sequence (DNA): TGTGCCAGCAGCTCGTACGTTACAGGGGTCTCCTACGAGCAGTACTTC. Protein: CASSSYVTGVSYEQYF. Variable domain in full (rest from reference TRBV5-6 and TRBJ2-7): DAGVTQSPTHLIKTRGQQVTLRCSPKSGHDTVSWYQQALGQGPQFIFQYYEEEERQRGNFPDRFSGHQFPNYSSELNVNALLLGDSALYLCASSSYVTGVSYEQYFGPGTRLTVT.

The rearrangement uses TRBV30 and TRBJ2-7, with D possibly being TRBD1 (5 bases). CDR3 length: 13 amino acids. V was shortened by 8 bases and J by 0 bases, with 14 bases between the two germline ends. The germline gives CDR1 GTSNPN, CDR2 SVGIG (reference sequence). Here the CDR3 reads CAVGRAHSYEQYF. In DNA form, the CDR3 reads TGTGCCGTGGGCAGGGCCCACTCCTACGAGCAGTACTTC.

The rearrangement joins TRBV7-8 to TRBJ2-5, with 10 bases fitting TRBD2. Germline CDR1 SGHVS, CDR2 FQNEAQ. This CDR3 is built from 17 residues. V was clipped by 1 base and J by 5 bases; unmatched bases: 10. The CDR3 DNA is TGTGCCAGCAGCTTAGTTCTAAGCGGGAGGGCCGTGGAGACCCAGTACTTC. Amino acids: CASSLVLSGRAVETQYF.

The V gene is TRBV5-8, the J gene TRBJ1-5; 8 nucleotides line up with TRBD1. Per the germline V gene, CDR1 is SGHTS and CDR2 is YDEGEE. The length of the CDR3 is 14 residues. V shed 4 bases and J 5 bases; nucleotides not matched to a gene: 5. Here the CDR3 DNA reads TGTGCCAGCAGCGTGAACAGGGGGTATCAGCCCCAGCATTTT. Protein: CASSVNRGYQPQHF.

This sequence joins TRBV10-1 and TRBJ2-7; TRBD2 is a possible D gene (6 bases). V shed 4 bases and J shed 3 bases, with 13 bases lying between them. The CDR3 contains 14 residues. Per the germline V gene, CDR1 is WNHNN and CDR2 is SYGVQD (reference sequence). CDR3 residues: CASSAGEPLYEQYF. CDR3 DNA: TGCGCCAGCAGTGCGGGGGAGCCCCTCTACGAGCAGTACTTC.

This chain connects TRBV28 to TRBJ2-7, with TRBD1 identical over 8 bases. Losses at the gene ends were 5 bases for V and 2 bases for J; bases not matched to a gene: 5. The CDR3 runs to 14 residues. In germline, CDR1 is MDHEN, CDR2 SYDVKM. The CDR3, as DNA: TGTGCCAGCAGTGCAAGACAGGGGACCTACGAGCAGTACTTC. Protein: CASSARQGTYEQYF.

This clone was picked up one time. The chain has TRBV5-1 and TRBJ2-7; TRBD1 matches 7 bases. The CDR3 is 16 residues long. Trimming removed 4 bases from V and 1 base from J; junction bases left unmatched: 11. The germline V gene has CDR1 SGHRS and CDR2 YFSETQ. In DNA form, the CDR3 reads TGCGCCAGCAGCCCGCGAACAGGGGCATTTTCCTACGAGCAGTACTTC. Its translation is CASSPRTGAFSYEQYF.

The V gene is TRBV5-1, the J gene TRBJ2-1; 10 bases map to TRBD2. CDR1 is SGHRS, CDR2 YFSETQ, per germline. The CDR3 is 15 residues long. V trimming: 1 base; J trimming: 7 bases; junction bases outside the gene matches: 5. The CDR3 reads CASSLRALAGNEQFF. The CDR3 nucleotides read TGCGCCAGCAGCTTGCGAGCACTAGCGGGGAATGAGCAGTTCTTC.

Here the CDR3 reads CASSPPTGRVEYF. The CDR3 DNA sequence: TGTGCCAGCAGCCCCCCTACAGGGAGGGTGGAGTATTTT. This chain uses TRBV27 with TRBJ2-3; D is perhaps TRBD2 (7 bases). V was cut by 6 bases and J by 13 bases, with 20 bases left in between. Germline assignment: CDR1 MNHEY and CDR2 SMNVEV (reference sequence). The CDR3 consists of 13 residues.

The chain joins TRBV11-2 to TRBJ2-7; 11 bases line up with TRBD2. The CDR3 is 16 amino acids. Germline assignment: CDR1 SGHAT and CDR2 FQNNGV. With V trimmed by 5 bases and J by 4 bases, 10 bases remained unmatched. The CDR3 nucleotides are TGTGCCAGCAGCACCTATAGCGGGAGGGCCTCGTACGAGCAGTACTTC. Translated: CASSTYSGRASYEQYF.

V gene TRBV28 combines with J gene TRBJ1-1, with D maybe TRBD1 (5 bases). Deletions cut 8 bases from V and 6 bases from J, with 13 bases between. The CDR3 spans 12 residues. Germline V CDR1 and CDR2: MDHEN, SYDVKM. The CDR3, as DNA: TGTGCCAGCCACACAGGACCCTCTGAAGCTTTCTTT. It specifies CASHTGPSEAFF.

The chain joins TRBV29-1 to TRBJ1-2; tentative D call: TRBD1 (6 bases). This CDR3 comprises 16 residues. Between the trimmed V and J ends, which lost 4 bases and 3 bases, there was a span of 21 bases. CDR1 is SQVTM and CDR2 is ANQGSEA in the germline V gene. CDR3 loop: CSVGETGSLYDYGYTF. The CDR3 nucleotides read TGCAGCGTTGGAGAGACAGGCAGTTTATACGACTATGGCTACACCTTC.

The CDR3 DNA reads TGTGCCAGCTCACCCAAGGACAGGGGGTTGGCAGATACGCAGTATTTT. The encoded protein is CASSPKDRGLADTQYF. V is TRBV18 and J is TRBJ2-3, with TRBD1 matching 10 bases. The CDR3 sequence is 16 residues long. The J segment lost 4 bases and the V segment lost 3 bases, leaving 7 bases of the junction unmatched. Germline loops: CDR1 KGHSH, CDR2 LQKENI.

CDR3 region: CATRPGTGDYEQYF. CDR3 nucleotides: TGTGCCACTCGCCCTGGGACAGGGGACTACGAGCAGTACTTC. The chain couples TRBV10-3 to TRBJ2-7, with 10 bases fitting TRBD1. This CDR3 has 14 residues. The V and J ends lost 10 bases and 3 bases, in that order; junction bases with no gene match: 9. Looked up from germline, CDR1 is ENHRY and CDR2 is SYGVKD.

The rearrangement joins TRBV6-1 to TRBJ1-1; D might be TRBD1 (5 bases). This CDR3 has 15 amino acids. Germline assignment: CDR1 MNHNS and CDR2 SASEGT. Trimming cost V 0 bases and J 1 base, with 9 bases left between them. CDR3 nucleotides: TGTGCCAGCAGTGAAGCGACAGCCAAGAACACTGAAGCTTTCTTT. Amino acid sequence: CASSEATAKNTEAFF.

The genes are TRBV6-5 and TRBJ1-1; TRBD1 might be the D (5 bases). This CDR3 is 12 amino acids long. Germline loops: CDR1 MNHEY, CDR2 SVGAGI. The germline V and J ends were trimmed by 8 bases and 11 bases, with 18 bases remaining between them. This CDR3 reads CASRDGDQYAFF. The CDR3 bases are TGTGCCAGCCGGGACGGGGATCAGTATGCTTTCTTT.

Here the CDR3 reads CSADTAQAFF. DNA for the CDR3: TGCAGTGCTGACACAGCCCAAGCTTTCTTT. J is TRBJ1-1 and V is TRBV20-1; D gene unclear. Germline V gene sequence: CDR1 DFQATT, CDR2 SNEGSKA (reference sequence). The germline V and J ends were trimmed by 5 bases and 9 bases, with 10 bases remaining between them. This CDR3 has 10 amino acids.

The V call is TRBV7-9, the J call TRBJ1-2; D ambiguous. Trimming took off 4 bases at V and 5 bases at J, with 17 bases between the two ends. The CDR3 sequence is 15 residues long. The germline CDR1 and CDR2 sequences are SEHNR and FQNEAQ (reference sequence). Here the CDR3 DNA reads TGTGCCAGCAGCTCCCGAACAGCCCAGAGGTATGGCTACACCTTC. This gives the protein CASSSRTAQRYGYTF.

The J gene is TRBJ1-4, the V gene TRBV30, with a weak D call TRBD1 (6 bases). Trimming removed 8 bases from V and 4 bases from J, with 14 bases in between. CDR1 and CDR2 (germline): GTSNPN, SVGIG (reference sequence). This CDR3 has 13 residues. The CDR3 coding sequence is TGTGCCACCAGGGGAAGATATAATGAAAAACTGTTTTTT. This codes for CATRGRYNEKLFF.

V gene TRBV5-1 combines with J gene TRBJ2-7, with a possible D match to TRBD2 (5 bases). This CDR3 is 14 amino acids long. Germline V gene lookup returns CDR1 SGHRS and CDR2 YFSETQ. Trimming cost V 2 bases and J 2 bases, with 11 bases left between them. The chain's CDR3 is CASSLADAAYEQYF. Written as DNA, the CDR3 is TGCGCCAGCAGCTTAGCGGATGCGGCCTACGAGCAGTACTTC.